The source of this T cell receptor beta chain is a study of regulatory T cells in long-lasting Graves disease (dated by TCRdb to about 2021). About the study as a whole: In the newly diagnosed Graves' disease group, patients had been taking antithyroid drugs for less than 3 months. The study was registered as a clinical trial and conducted in China. A total of 33 samples were covered by TCR sequencing, comprising approximately 13 persistent and 20 or so newly diagnosed Graves' disease patients. Patients with persistent Graves' disease were compared with patients with newly diagnosed Graves' disease using TCR sequencing and RNA sequencing of peripheral blood.

The time point label, read with the paper, signifies: newly diagnosed GD, antithyroid drugs for less than 3 months. RNA was extracted from PBMCs in TRIzol for both TCR sequencing and RNA sequencing. The diagnosis of Graves' disease was made according to American Thyroid Association guidelines. Recruitment of patients was carried out at an endocrinology department in Xi'an, China. Each patient gave approximately 10 milliliters of peripheral blood, collected in an EDTA anticoagulant tube. Ficoll Paque Plus density gradient separation was used to isolate PBMCs, and no additional T cell sorting was done. An Agilent 2100 Bioanalyzer and agarose gel were used to check RNA quality, and a NanoDrop 2000 was used to measure RNA concentration. The library came from multiplex PCR. Data came from an Illumina HiSeq 4000. TCR beta libraries were built with iRepertoire HTBI primers and Arm-PCR amplification of CDR3 regions. Before sequencing, the PCR products underwent gel purification. Per the authors' processing: Across samples, around 62 TRBV and over 11 TRBJ segments were identified and used for gene usage analysis of CDR3 amino acid clonotypes. COPE and FqMerger were used to merge the filtered high-quality paired reads into contigs. Contigs were aligned with BLAST to IMGT TRBV, TRBD and TRBJ reference genes, and CDR3 was defined per IMGT. Any clonotype with a frequency above 0.1% was classified as a highly expanded clone. Repertoire diversity was measured by Shannon entropy, and V-J evenness by the Gini coefficient. Public clonotypes were defined as clonotypes shared by more than one individual. Starting from the raw public reads, TCRdb applied fastp trimming at Q25, assembled clones with MiXCR and retained in-frame beta chains. Here each entry gathers all rows of one CDR3 protein and keeps the most common genes and DNA. TCRdb's processing, not the authors', yielded these V and J calls. The sample has fewer than 650,000 distinct CDR3 sequences on record, under 20% of them singletons. 18% of the sample goes to the ten largest clones.

The study at large found these results: Only peripheral blood was studied, because thyroid tissue, the primary lesion, was inaccessible. The small sample size was acknowledged by the authors as a limitation that may reduce accuracy. Sequencing and analysis were limited to the TCR beta chain. A larger number of public clonotypes was shared among persistent patients (over 2,500) than among newly diagnosed patients (approximately 1,000). TRBV28, TRBJ1-2 and TRBJ2-5 were preferentially used in persistent disease, while TRBV20-1 and TRBJ2-1 were favored in newly diagnosed disease. Lower TCR Shannon entropy and fewer highly expanded clones were observed in persistent Graves' disease patients than in newly diagnosed patients, which suggested clonal expansion.

V is shortened by 4 bases, J by 2 bases, and the region joining them spans 12 bases. The CDR3, from cysteine to phenylalanine, totals 15 residues. Of the read, only the CDR3 DNA is kept; its 45 bases are in frame from base 1. The germline V gene (reference sequence) supplies CDR1 LGHDT and CDR2 YNNKEL. This clonotype was counted a few times. Which antigen it targets is not known. Base-call qualities are not available, and no considerably larger clone is one nucleotide away. These data were also filed under a second study, of T cells in Graves' hyperthyroidism and ophthalmopathy. Looking at the second paper: Graves' hyperthyroidism was defined as stable when no progression to ophthalmopathy occurred over 18 months of follow-up. Hyperthyroidism patients were newly diagnosed, with disease duration under 2 months, and aged 18 to 65 years. The study excluded patients with uncontrolled infections, other autoimmune diseases, pregnancy or lactation. Diagnoses were established on the basis of clinical symptoms, serum thyroxine and TRAb, thyroid ultrasound, and orbital computed tomography. The TCR CDR3 was subjected to a first round of RT-PCR using the HTBI primer set and the Qiagen OneStep RT-PCR kit. Most expanded thyroid clonotypes (frequency above 0.001) were also detected in blood, a finding suggesting that blood repertoires may reflect thyroid immune responses. Ophthalmopathy was separated from stable hyperthyroidism by a 13 V-J signature model, with approximately 89% sensitivity and about 81% specificity obtained in cross-validation and 80%/75% obtained in testing. During validation, the model predicted progression to ophthalmopathy a median of roughly six months ahead of onset, with around 70% sensitivity and roughly 72% specificity. A discovery cohort of roughly 100 patients, 43 with Graves' ophthalmopathy and about 58 with stable Graves' hyperthyroidism, was used to find distinguishing TCR V-J signatures. Whether ophthalmopathy could be predicted prospectively was tested in an independent validation cohort made up of under 20 hyperthyroidism patients plus 17 patients who later progressed to ophthalmopathy. The approximately 100 discovery patients were divided at random into training and test sets in a 7:3 ratio. The study also compared thyroid tissue and blood T-cell repertoires from a handful of Graves' hyperthyroidism patients. After sampling, hyperthyroidism patients received methimazole starting at 30 mg daily, and ophthalmopathy patients received high-dose intravenous methylprednisolone. A second multiplex PCR round built the libraries, followed by size selection and purification. Sequencing of the libraries was done on an Illumina HiSeq2000 using paired-end 100 bp reads. SOAPnuke was used to process the raw data, removing reads that contained adapters or uncalled bases, had a mean Phred below 15, or lacked an exact match to the constant primer or identifier. High-quality paired reads were merged using COPE v1.2.5, and each unique nucleotide sequence was defined as a clonotype. MiTCR v1.1 was used to align clonotypes to the IMGT TRBV, TRBD and TRBJ reference segments. The analysis was restricted to V-J combinations with a frequency above 0.0001, which together covered over 99% of the repertoires. A TCS score was defined as the ratio of F50 (clonal expansion) to E x V (chaos), with BLOSUM62-based TCRdist applied between CDR3 peptides within each V-J. Welch's t-statistics and random forest reduced 500 to 650 V-J features to 13, which were used in a naive Bayes classifier (R e1071). Sample size was not statistically predetermined, and investigators were not blinded to group allocation. The paper reports TCR Vbeta CDR3 sequencing of some 140 peripheral blood samples: some 41 ophthalmopathy, around 80 hyperthyroidism and around 17 progressor patients.

The sequence was obtained from a woman aged 25 to 39 with Graves disease. Donor details come from another sample of the same person, matched by shared clones. This sample comprised peripheral blood mononuclear cells (PBMCs), obtained at new diagnosis, from a patient treated with antithyroid drugs. The rearranged segments are TRBV3-1 and TRBJ2-1; a weak D assignment points to TRBD2 (6 bases agree). The bases read TGTGCCAGCAGCCGGGCGCCGGGGGCCTACAATGAGCAGTTCTTC. This gives the protein CASSRAPGAYNEQFF.